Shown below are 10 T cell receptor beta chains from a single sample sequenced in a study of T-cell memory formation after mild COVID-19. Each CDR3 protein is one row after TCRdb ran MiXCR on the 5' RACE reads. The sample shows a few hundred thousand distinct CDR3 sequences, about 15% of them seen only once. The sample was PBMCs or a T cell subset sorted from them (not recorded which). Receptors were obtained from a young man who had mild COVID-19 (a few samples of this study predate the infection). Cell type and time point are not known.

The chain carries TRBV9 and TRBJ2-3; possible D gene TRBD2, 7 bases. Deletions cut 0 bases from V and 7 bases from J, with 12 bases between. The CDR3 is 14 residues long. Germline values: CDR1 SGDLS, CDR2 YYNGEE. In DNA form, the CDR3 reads TGTGCCAGCAGCGTAGAGGGGGGGGCCAATACGCAGTATTTT. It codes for CASSVEGGANTQYF.

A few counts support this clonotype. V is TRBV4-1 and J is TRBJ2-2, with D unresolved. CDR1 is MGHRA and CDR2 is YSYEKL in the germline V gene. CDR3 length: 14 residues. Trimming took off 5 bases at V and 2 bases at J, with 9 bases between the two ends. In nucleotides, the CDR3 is TGCGCCAGCAGCGAAGGCCAAAACACCGGGGAGCTGTTTTTT. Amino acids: CASSEGQNTGELFF.

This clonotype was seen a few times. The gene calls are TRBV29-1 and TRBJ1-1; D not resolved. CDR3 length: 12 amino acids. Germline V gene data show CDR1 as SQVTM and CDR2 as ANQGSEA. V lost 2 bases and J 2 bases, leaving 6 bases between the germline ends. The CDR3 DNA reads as TGCAGCGTTGAATGGGCCAACACTGAAGCTTTCTTT. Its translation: CSVEWANTEAFF.

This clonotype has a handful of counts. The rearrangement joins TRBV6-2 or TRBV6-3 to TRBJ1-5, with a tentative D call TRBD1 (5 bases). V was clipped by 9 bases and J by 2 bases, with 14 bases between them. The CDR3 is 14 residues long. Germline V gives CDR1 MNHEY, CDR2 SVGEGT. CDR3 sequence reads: CASSSWGGNQPQHF. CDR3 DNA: TGTGCCAGTTCCTCGTGGGGGGGCAATCAGCCCCAGCATTTT.

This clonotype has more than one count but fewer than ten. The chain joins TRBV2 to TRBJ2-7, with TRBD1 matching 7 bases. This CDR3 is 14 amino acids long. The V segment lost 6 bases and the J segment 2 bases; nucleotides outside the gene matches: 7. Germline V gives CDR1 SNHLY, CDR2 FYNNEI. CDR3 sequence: CASRGGGSAYEQYF. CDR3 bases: TGTGCCAGCAGAGGGGGCGGATCAGCCTACGAGCAGTACTTC.

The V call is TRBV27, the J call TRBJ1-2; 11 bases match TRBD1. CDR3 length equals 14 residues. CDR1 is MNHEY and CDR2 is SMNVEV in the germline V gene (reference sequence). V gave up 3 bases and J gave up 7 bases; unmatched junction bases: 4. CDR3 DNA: TGTGCCAGCAGTTTCGGACAGGGGGCGTCTGGCTACACCTTC. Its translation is CASSFGQGASGYTF.

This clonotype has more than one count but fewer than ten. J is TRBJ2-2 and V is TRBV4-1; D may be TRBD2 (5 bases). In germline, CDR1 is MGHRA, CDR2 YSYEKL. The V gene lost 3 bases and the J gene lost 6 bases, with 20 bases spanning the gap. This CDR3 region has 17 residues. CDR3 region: CASSHTHGDRWSGELFF. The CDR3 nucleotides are TGCGCCAGCAGCCATACTCACGGGGATAGGTGGTCCGGGGAGCTGTTTTTT.

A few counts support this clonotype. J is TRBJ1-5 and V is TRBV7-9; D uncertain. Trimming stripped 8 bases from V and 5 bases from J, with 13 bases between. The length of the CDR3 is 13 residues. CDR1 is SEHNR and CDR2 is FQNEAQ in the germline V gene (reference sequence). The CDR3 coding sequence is TGTGCCAGCGGCACGGGCAGCGATCAGCCCCAGCATTTT. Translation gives CASGTGSDQPQHF.

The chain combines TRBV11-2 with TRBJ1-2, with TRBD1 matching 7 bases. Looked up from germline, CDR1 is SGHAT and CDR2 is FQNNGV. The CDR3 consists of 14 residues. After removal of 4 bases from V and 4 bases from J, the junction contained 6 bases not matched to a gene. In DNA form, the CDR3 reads TGTGCCAGCAGCTCGCAGACAGGGCTCTATGGCTACACCTTC. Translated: CASSSQTGLYGYTF.

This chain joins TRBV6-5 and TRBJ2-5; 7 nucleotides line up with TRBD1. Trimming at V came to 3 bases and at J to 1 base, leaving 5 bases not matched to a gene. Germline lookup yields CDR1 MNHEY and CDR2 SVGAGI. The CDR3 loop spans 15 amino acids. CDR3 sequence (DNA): TGTGCCAGCAGTTATTACACAGGGGTCCAAGAGACCCAGTACTTC. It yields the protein CASSYYTGVQETQYF.